The 9 T cell receptor beta chains presented below share a single source sample, sequenced in a study of blood T cell repertoires in COVID-19. Profiled with immunoSEQ multiplex PCR; TCRdb holds only in-frame clones, not every one. The sample shows fewer than 85,000 clones, about 74% of them seen only once. Sample: peripheral blood. The receptor set was obtained from a human donor with acute or convalescent COVID-19. The donor label of this sample is uncertain.

The gene calls are TRBV2 and TRBJ1-6; D might be TRBD1 (6 bases). CDR1 SNHLY and CDR2 FYNNEI come from the germline V gene. V lost 10 bases and J lost 12, with 19 bases in between. There are 13 residues in the CDR3. The chain's CDR3 is CAIQGQAVEPLHF. The CDR3, as DNA: TGTGCCATCCAGGGGCAGGCGGTGGAACCCCTCCACTTT.

This chain uses TRBV9 with TRBJ2-1; no reliable D call. Germline CDR1 is SGDLS and CDR2 is YYNGEE. Trimming took off 5 bases at V and 0 bases at J, with 9 bases between the two ends. The CDR3 sequence is 14 residues long. Written as DNA, the CDR3 is TGTGCCAGCAGTACCTCGAGCTCCTACAATGAGCAGTTCTTC. Translating gives CASSTSSSYNEQFF.

The chain is built from TRBV9 and TRBJ2-1; 10 nucleotides align to TRBD2. The germline V gene encodes CDR1 SGDLS and CDR2 YYNGEE. Losses at the gene ends were 1 base for V and 4 bases for J; bases not matched to a gene: 2. The CDR3 length is 15 residues. The CDR3 is CASSVLAGEYNEQFF. The CDR3 coding sequence is TGTGCCAGCAGCGTACTAGCGGGAGAGTACAATGAGCAGTTCTTC.

The chain has TRBV5-4 and TRBJ2-7, with 9 bases aligning to TRBD1. Germline values: CDR1 SGHNT, CDR2 YYREEE (reference sequence). The V gene end was trimmed by 6 bases and the J gene end by 4 bases; junction bases not matched to a gene: 14. CDR3 length: 16 residues. The CDR3 loop is CASTPGGGQGSYEQYF. The DNA of the CDR3 is TGTGCCAGCACCCCGGGTGGGGGACAGGGTTCTTACGAGCAGTACTTC.

The rearrangement joins TRBV2 to TRBJ2-3; TRBD1 agrees at 9 bases. Germline values: CDR1 SNHLY, CDR2 FYNNEI. This CDR3 is built from 13 residues. After removal of 3 bases from V and 9 bases from J, the junction contained 4 bases not matched to a gene. Written as DNA, the CDR3 is TGTGCCAGCAGTGATAGGGGGACAGGGACGCAGTATTTT. This translates into CASSDRGTGTQYF.

This clone turned up a few times. The gene calls are TRBV5-1 and TRBJ1-6; 10 bases agree with TRBD1. Unmatched junction bases numbered 14, after V lost 4 bases and J lost 10 bases. Germline CDR1 is SGHRS and CDR2 is YFSETQ. This CDR3 has 17 amino acids. CDR3 sequence (DNA): TGCGCCAGCAGCGCCGGACAGGGGGGTTCTGTAAGCTCACCCCTCCACTTT. Its translation is CASSAGQGGSVSSPLHF.

The gene calls are TRBV20-1 and TRBJ2-3, with D possibly being TRBD2 (7 bases). Germline CDR1 is DFQATT and CDR2 is SNEGSKA (reference sequence). Trimming left V 3 bases short and J 5 bases short, with 18 bases between. The CDR3 extends over 15 amino acids. The CDR3 loop is CSASTGGRGRDTQYF. DNA of the CDR3: TGCAGTGCTAGTACGGGGGGCCGAGGACGAGATACGCAGTATTTT.

This sequence joins TRBV7-7 and TRBJ2-2; a possible D gene is TRBD2 (6 bases). The CDR3 is 14 residues long. Germline CDR1 SSHAT, CDR2 FNYEAQ (reference sequence). Trimming took 5 bases from V and 7 from J, leaving 14 bases between them. The DNA of the CDR3 is TGTGCCAGCAGCCCCCTGGTAGCGGACGGGGAGCTGTTTTTT. It codes for CASSPLVADGELFF.

The chain recombines TRBV7-8 with TRBJ2-5; 11 nucleotides agree with TRBD2. CDR3 size: 14 residues. Trimming cost V 9 bases and J 2 bases; bases outside gene matches: 5. In germline, CDR1 is SGHVS, CDR2 FQNEAQ. CDR3 loop: CASALAGAQETQYF. CDR3 DNA: TGTGCCAGTGCACTAGCGGGGGCTCAAGAGACCCAGTACTTC.